Presented here are 10 T cell receptor beta chains from one specimen sequenced in a study of T cells after posttransplantation cyclophosphamide. Busulfan-fludarabine conditioning, marrow transplant, and cyclophosphamide on days +3 and +4 were administered. This table comes from immunoSEQ multiplex PCR, and its TCRdb copy is limited to in-frame clones, with some not included. The sample yields thousands of clones, without any singletons. The starting material was PBMCs, obtained after allogeneic stem cell transplant with posttransplant cyclophosphamide. These receptors were obtained from a male patient between 55 and 70 years old who received an allogeneic stem cell transplant from a related donor, was CMV-positive, and had no GVHD. The T cells may partly be graft donor cells.

This clone was seen repeatedly, ten times or more. This chain uses TRBV19 with TRBJ2-6; D might be TRBD2 (5 bases). The V gene's germline CDR1 is LNHDA and CDR2 SQIVND (reference sequence). The CDR3 spans 13 residues. The CDR3 DNA reads as TGTGCAAGTCGGGACTCTGGGGCCAACGTCCTGACTTTC. As protein: CASRDSGANVLTF.

This clone was detected a few times. The V call is TRBV9, the J call TRBJ2-7; D is unclear. V gave up 4 bases and J gave up 3 bases, with 11 bases separating them. Germline assignment: CDR1 SGDLS and CDR2 YYNGEE. CDR3 length equals 13 residues. Here the CDR3 DNA reads TGTGCCAGCAGCCCTTCTACCTACTACGAGCAGTACTTC. Translated: CASSPSTYYEQYF.

This clone has just a few counts. V gene TRBV12-5 combines with J gene TRBJ2-4; the match to TRBD1 covers 11 bases. The germline V gene has CDR1 LGHNT and CDR2 FRNRAP. The ends lost 0 bases at V and 0 bases at J; junction bases unmatched: 7. The CDR3 is 19 amino acids. The CDR3 nucleotides are TGTGCTAGTGGTTTGGTAGAGGGGACAGGGGGACTAGCCAAAAACATTCAGTACTTC. It specifies CASGLVEGTGGLAKNIQYF.

This clone has a count of ten or more. The chain uses TRBV7-8 and TRBJ1-6; 10 bases align to TRBD1. In germline, CDR1 is SGHVS, CDR2 FQNEAQ. This CDR3 region has 15 residues. V dropped 5 bases and J dropped 9; count of bases not matched to a gene: 7. CDR3 nucleotides: TGTGCCAGCAGCGACAGGGGGCAGATTGTTTCACCCCTCCACTTT. It encodes CASSDRGQIVSPLHF.

This clone was detected many times. V usage is TRBV2 and J usage is TRBJ2-1, with 11 bases aligning to TRBD1. Looked up from germline, CDR1 is SNHLY and CDR2 is FYNNEI. The V gene end was trimmed by 8 bases and the J gene end by 3 bases; junction bases not matched to a gene: 12. CDR3 size: 17 residues. For the CDR3, the DNA is TGTGCCAGCGGAACGGACAGGGGGCCAAACTACTACAATGAGCAGTTCTTC. Protein: CASGTDRGPNYYNEQFF.

About this clone: It may be a read error: a sequence one base away is much more abundant. The chain combines TRBV7-2 with TRBJ1-1; 7 bases are shared with TRBD1. The CDR3 extends over 16 amino acids. CDR1 and CDR2 from the germline V gene are SGHTA and FQGNSA. V dropped 2 bases and J dropped 6; count of bases not matched to a gene: 12. CDR3 in amino acids: CASSLWGPGGIAEAFF. The CDR3 DNA follows: TGTGCCAGCAGCTTATGGGGCCCAGGGGGAATTGCTGAAGCTTTCTTT.

This clone was detected many times. The chain links TRBV5-1 to TRBJ2-3; TRBD2 agrees at 8 bases. Trimming at V came to 0 bases and at J to 0 bases, leaving 6 bases not matched to a gene. Germline lookup yields CDR1 SGHRS and CDR2 YFSETQ. The CDR3 is 17 residues long. The CDR3 protein is CASSLGLAGISTDTQYF. For the CDR3, the DNA is TGCGCCAGCAGCTTGGGGTTAGCGGGGATTAGCACAGATACGCAGTATTTT.

This clone was counted many times. J is TRBJ2-3 and V is TRBV9; 9 bases are a match to TRBD2. The junction had 7 bases not matched to a gene; V was cut back by 4 bases and J by 4 bases. In germline, CDR1 is SGDLS, CDR2 YYNGEE. The CDR3 loop spans 15 amino acids. The chain's CDR3 is CASSSYGGGADTQYF. The CDR3, as DNA: TGTGCCAGCAGCTCATACGGCGGGGGGGCAGATACGCAGTATTTT.

At least ten counts were recorded for this clone. The gene calls are TRBV7-2 and TRBJ1-5, with D perhaps matching TRBD1 (6 bases). CDR1 and CDR2 (germline): SGHTA, FQGNSA. V was pared by 1 base and J by 6 bases, with 13 bases between. The CDR3 is 15 amino acids. CDR3 sequence reads: CASSLDAGGPQPQHF. The CDR3 coding sequence is TGTGCCAGCAGCTTAGATGCGGGGGGGCCTCAGCCCCAGCATTTT.

This clone has at least ten counts. This chain connects TRBV6-1 to TRBJ1-5, with D perhaps matching TRBD1 (6 bases). Deletions cut 2 bases from V and 2 bases from J, with 22 bases between. Germline values: CDR1 MNHNS, CDR2 SASEGT. This CDR3 is built from 19 residues. For the CDR3, the DNA is TGTGCCAGCAGTGAACCACCTAGAAACAGACAGGTTGGCAATCAGCCCCAGCATTTT. Encoded protein: CASSEPPRNRQVGNQPQHF.